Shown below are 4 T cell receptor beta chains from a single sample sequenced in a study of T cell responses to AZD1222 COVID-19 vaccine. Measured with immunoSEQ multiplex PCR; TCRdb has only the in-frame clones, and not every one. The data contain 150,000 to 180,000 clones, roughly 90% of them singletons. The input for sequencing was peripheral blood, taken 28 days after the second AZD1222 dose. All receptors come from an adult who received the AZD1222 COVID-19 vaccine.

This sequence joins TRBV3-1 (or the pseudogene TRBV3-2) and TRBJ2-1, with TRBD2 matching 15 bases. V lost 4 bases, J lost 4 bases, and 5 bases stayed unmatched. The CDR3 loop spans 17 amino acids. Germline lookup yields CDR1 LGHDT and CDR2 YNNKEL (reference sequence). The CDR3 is CASSRTSGRATYNEQFF. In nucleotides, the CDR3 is TGTGCCAGCAGCCGGACTAGCGGGAGGGCCACATACAATGAGCAGTTCTTC.

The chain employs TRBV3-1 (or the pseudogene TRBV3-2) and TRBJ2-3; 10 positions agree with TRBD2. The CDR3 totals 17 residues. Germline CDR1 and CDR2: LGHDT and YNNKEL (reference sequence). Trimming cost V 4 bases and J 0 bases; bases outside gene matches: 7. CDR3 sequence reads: CASSPGRTSGSTDTQYF. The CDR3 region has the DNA TGTGCCAGCAGCCCTGGACGGACTAGCGGAAGCACAGATACGCAGTATTTT.

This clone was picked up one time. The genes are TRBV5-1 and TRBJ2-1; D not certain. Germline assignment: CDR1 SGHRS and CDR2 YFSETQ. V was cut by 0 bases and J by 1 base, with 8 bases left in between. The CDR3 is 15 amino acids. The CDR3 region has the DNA TGCGCCAGCAGCTTGGGACAAATGTCCTACAATGAGCAGTTCTTC. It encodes CASSLGQMSYNEQFF.

Here the CDR3 DNA reads TGTGCCAGCAGGGGGTTTGGAGCTAATGAAAAACTGTTTTTT. Translating it yields CASRGFGANEKLFF. The chain has TRBV28 and TRBJ1-4; no firm D call. CDR1 is MDHEN, CDR2 SYDVKM, per germline. Trimming took 6 bases from V and 3 from J, leaving 11 bases between them. This CDR3 comprises 14 residues.